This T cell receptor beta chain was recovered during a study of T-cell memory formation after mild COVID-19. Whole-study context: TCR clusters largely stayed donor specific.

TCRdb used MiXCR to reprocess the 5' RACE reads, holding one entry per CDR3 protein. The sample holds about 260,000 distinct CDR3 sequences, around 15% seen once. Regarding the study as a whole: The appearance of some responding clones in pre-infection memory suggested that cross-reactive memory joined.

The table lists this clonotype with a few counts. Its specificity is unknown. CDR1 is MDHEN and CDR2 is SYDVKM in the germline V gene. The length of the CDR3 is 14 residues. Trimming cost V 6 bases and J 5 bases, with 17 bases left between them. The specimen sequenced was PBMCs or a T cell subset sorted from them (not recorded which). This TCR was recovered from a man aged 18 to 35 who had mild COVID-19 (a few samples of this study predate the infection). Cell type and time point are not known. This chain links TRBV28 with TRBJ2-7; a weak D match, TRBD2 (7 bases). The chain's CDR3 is CASSVGGGPHEQYF. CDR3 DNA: TGTGCCAGCAGCGTGGGGGGGGGGCCTCACGAGCAGTACTTC.